A single sample gave rise to the 2 T cell receptor beta chains below, sequenced in a study of response to subunit inactivated influenza vaccine. TCRdb reprocessed the RT-PCR reads via MiXCR and lists one record per CDR3 protein. Here the sample spans fewer than 750,000 distinct CDR3 sequences, approximately 15% being singletons. The sample was PBMCs from blood, taken about 12 days after vaccination. These receptor sequences come from a man aged 45 to 65 who received an inactivated influenza vaccine.

There are many counts of this clonotype. This sequence joins TRBV29-1 and TRBJ2-5; possibly TRBD1 for D (6 bases). V shed 7 bases and J shed 2 bases, with 14 bases lying between them. Looked up from germline, CDR1 is SQVTM and CDR2 is ANQGSEA. There are 13 residues in the CDR3. CDR3: CSGDRQGQETQYF. In DNA form, the CDR3 reads TGCAGCGGTGACAGGCAAGGGCAAGAGACCCAGTACTTC.

This clonotype was seen ten or more times. The chain links TRBV5-1 to TRBJ2-7, with D possibly TRBD1 on 6 matching bases. The V gene lost 1 base and the J gene lost 3 bases, with 8 bases spanning the gap. CDR3 length: 13 amino acids. Germline values: CDR1 SGHRS, CDR2 YFSETQ. CDR3 nucleotide sequence: TGCGCCAGCAGCTTGTCAGGGGACTACGAGCAGTACTTC. Protein: CASSLSGDYEQYF.